Presented here are 15 T cell receptor beta chains from one specimen sequenced in a study of blood T cell repertoires in COVID-19. The table came from immunoSEQ multiplex PCR; TCRdb's copy has only in-frame clones and leaves some out. Of approximately 67,000 clones listed, 75% to 90% were seen once; the top ten hold more than 7.5%. Sequenced material: peripheral blood. The receptors derive from a man in his forties or fifties with active COVID-19.

CDR3 DNA sequence: TGTGCCTGGAGTGTACGACAATCCTACGAGCAGTACTTC. Its translation: CAWSVRQSYEQYF. The V gene is TRBV30, the J gene TRBJ2-5; no clear D. The closer fit of TRBJ2-7 to the DNA end suggests the J call may be wrong. The CDR3 loop spans 13 amino acids. Germline CDR1 reads GTSNPN; CDR2 reads SVGIG (reference sequence).

This chain links TRBV30 with TRBJ1-6, with TRBD1 matching 7 bases. The CDR3 extends over 12 amino acids. V lost 5 bases, J lost 10 bases, and 5 bases stayed unmatched. The germline V gene has CDR1 GTSNPN and CDR2 SVGIG (reference sequence). DNA for the CDR3: TGTGCCTGGGGACAACAGGGGTCACCCCTCCACTTT. Protein: CAWGQQGSPLHF.

This clone was seen just once. The chain recombines TRBV19 with TRBJ1-1, with D possibly TRBD1 on 6 matching bases. The CDR3 is 15 amino acids. V lost 6 bases, J lost 0 bases, and 14 bases lay in between. Germline V gene sequence: CDR1 LNHDA, CDR2 SQIVND (reference sequence). The CDR3 DNA reads as TGTGCCAGTAGGCGGGGGCCAGGGATGAACACTGAAGCTTTCTTT. This sequence encodes CASRRGPGMNTEAFF.

The chain combines TRBV11-2 with TRBJ2-1, with a possible D match to TRBD1 (5 bases). Trimming removed 5 bases at V and 1 base at J, with 12 bases between. The germline CDR1 and CDR2 sequences are SGHAT and FQNNGV. CDR3 length: 15 amino acids. The DNA of the CDR3 is TGTGCCAGCAGCCCAGGCGCAGGGTCCTACAATGAGCAGTTCTTC. It codes for CASSPGAGSYNEQFF.

The chain joins TRBV19 to TRBJ1-5, with D hard to call. The CDR3 sequence is 15 residues long. The ends were cut back, 4 bases at V and 4 bases at J, with 14 bases in the middle. Germline V gives CDR1 LNHDA, CDR2 SQIVND (reference sequence). The CDR3 loop reads CASSTQRAPNQPQHF. The DNA for the CDR3 is TGTGCCAGTAGTACTCAGAGGGCCCCTAATCAGCCCCAGCATTTT.

V is TRBV4-1 and J is TRBJ2-5; the match to TRBD2 covers 8 bases. Per germline, CDR1 MGHRA and CDR2 YSYEKL. This CDR3 has 18 residues. The V segment lost 0 bases and the J segment 5 bases; nucleotides outside the gene matches: 14. In nucleotides, the CDR3 is TGCGCCAGCAGCCAAGACCCCCGTCTCGGGGGGGGGCCGGAGACCCAGTACTTC. It is translated as CASSQDPRLGGGPETQYF.

The CDR3 nucleotides are TGCGCCAGCAGGGCGGGAGGCCTACCAACTAGCACAGATACGCAGTATTTT. This encodes CASRAGGLPTSTDTQYF. This sequence joins TRBV5-1 and TRBJ2-3; TRBD2 matches at 8 bases. The CDR3 extends over 17 amino acids. J gave up 0 bases and V 5 bases, and 11 bases lay outside the gene matches. The germline V gene has CDR1 SGHRS and CDR2 YFSETQ.

The chain uses TRBV21-1 and TRBJ2-1; TRBD1 is the table's D call, not checked against the DNA. TRBV21-1 constitutes a pseudogene. CDR3 length equals 14 residues. In nucleotides, the CDR3 is TGTGCCAGCAGCAAAGTAGAGGGGGCCAATGAGCAGTTCTTC. This translates into CASSKVEGANEQFF.

This clone was found a few times. This chain joins TRBV2 and TRBJ2-2; the match to TRBD1 covers 7 bases. Trimming cost V 6 bases and J 6 bases; bases outside gene matches: 4. Germline lookup yields CDR1 SNHLY and CDR2 FYNNEI. This CDR3 comprises 13 residues. For the CDR3, the DNA is TGTGCCAGCAGGACAGGGTGGTCCGGGGAGCTGTTTTTT. Its translation: CASRTGWSGELFF.

V and J are TRBV7-2 and TRBJ2-3, with D maybe TRBD2 (6 bases). Trimming stripped 0 bases from V and 2 bases from J, with 9 bases between. Germline V gene lookup returns CDR1 SGHTA and CDR2 FQGNSA. The CDR3 loop spans 15 amino acids. Here the CDR3 DNA reads TGTGCCAGCAGCTTAGCAGCGGGTTTCACAGATACGCAGTATTTT. Protein: CASSLAAGFTDTQYF. Full variable domain (remainder filled in from reference TRBV7-2 and TRBJ2-3): GAGVSQSPSNKVTEKGKDVELRCDPISGHTALYWYRQSLGQGLEFLIYFQGNSAPDKSGLPSDRFSAERTGGSVSTLTIQRTQQEDSAVYLCASSLAAGFTDTQYFGPGTRLTVL.

The V and J genes are TRBV28 and TRBJ2-7; D uncertain. V was trimmed by 6 bases and J by 3 bases, leaving 18 bases between them. CDR1 is MDHEN and CDR2 is SYDVKM in the germline V gene. The CDR3 runs to 15 residues. The CDR3 region is CASRYPGGASYEQYF. CDR3 DNA sequence: TGTGCCAGCAGGTACCCCGGCGGAGCCAGCTACGAGCAGTACTTC. Filled out from reference TRBV28 and TRBJ2-7, the complete variable domain reads DVKVTQSSRYLVKRTGEKVFLECVQDMDHENMFWYRQDPGLGLRLIYFSYDVKMKEKGDIPEGYSVSREKKERFSLILESASTNQTSMYLCASRYPGGASYEQYFGPGTRLTVT.

The chain joins TRBV12-2 to TRBJ2-3; the D call TRBD2 from the table was never checked on the DNA. TRBV12-2 is reported as a pseudogene. The CDR3 consists of 17 residues. The CDR3 DNA sequence: TGTGCAAGTCGCTTAGCGTTGAGCGGGAGTAGCACAGATACGCAGTATTTT. Translated: CASRLALSGSSTDTQYF.

The J gene is TRBJ2-4, the V gene TRBV15; D might be TRBD1 (6 bases). V lost 4 bases and J 1 base, leaving 17 bases between the germline ends. The CDR3 totals 17 residues. Germline loops: CDR1 LNHNV, CDR2 YYDKDF (reference sequence). The CDR3 region is CATSIIQGKEAKNIQYF. DNA of the CDR3: TGTGCCACCAGCATCATACAGGGCAAGGAGGCCAAAAACATTCAGTACTTC.

The chain recombines TRBV7-2 with TRBJ2-5; 9 nucleotides match TRBD2. The CDR3 loop spans 17 amino acids. Unmatched junction bases numbered 12, after V lost 2 bases and J lost 5 bases. Germline values: CDR1 SGHTA, CDR2 FQGNSA. The CDR3 reads CASSLQLTSGPRETQYF. CDR3 coding DNA: TGTGCCAGCAGCTTACAGCTTACTAGCGGGCCCCGGGAGACCCAGTACTTC.

CDR3 DNA sequence: TGTGCCTTTCGGGGGGGCGCAGGTGGAAACACCATATATTTT. Protein product: CAFRGGAGGNTIYF. The chain recombines TRBV30 with TRBJ1-3; weak D call: TRBD1 (6 bases). Trimming took 7 bases from V and 3 from J, leaving 16 bases between them. Germline CDR1 GTSNPN, CDR2 SVGIG (reference sequence). This CDR3 spans 14 amino acids.